A single sample gave rise to the 5 T cell receptor beta chains below, sequenced in a study of human T cells and chemical hapten exposure. TCRdb reprocessed the RACE reads via MiXCR and lists one record per CDR3 protein. The repertoire holds tens of thousands of distinct CDR3 sequences, with 9.5% to 10% as singletons. The time point was: pre-sensitization, week 0. Treatment here: therapeutic diphenylcyclopropenone sensitization with weekly scalp DPC. Researchers extracted total RNA from unfractionated whole blood. The sample was whole blood, taken in connection with sensitization to the hapten diphenylcyclopropenone (DPC). The receptors come from a woman aged 30 to 39 with alopecia areata. Some clones in this sample may be carry-over from other donors' samples.

The table lists this clonotype with many counts. The rearrangement uses TRBV20-1 and TRBJ1-1, with 10 positions matching TRBD1. CDR1 DFQATT and CDR2 SNEGSKA come from the germline V gene (reference sequence). The CDR3 loop spans 17 amino acids. Unmatched junction bases numbered 9, after V lost 1 base and J lost 1 base. The CDR3 DNA reads as TGCAGTGCTAGAGTGATCGGACAGGGGGTATCGAACACTGAAGCTTTCTTT. As protein: CSARVIGQGVSNTEAFF.

Only a few counts were recorded for this clonotype. The CDR3, as DNA: TGTGCCAGCAGCCAATTGGGGGGGGGCGGCTCCTACAATGAGCAGTTCTTC. Translated: CASSQLGGGGSYNEQFF. The J gene is TRBJ2-1, the V gene TRBV3-1, with D possibly TRBD2 on 7 matching bases. V was pared by 2 bases and J by 0 bases, with 14 bases between. The CDR3 contains 17 residues. CDR1 is LGHDT, CDR2 YNNKEL, per germline (reference sequence).

This clonotype was counted many times. This rearrangement joins TRBV27 to TRBJ1-2; D gene unclear. Trimming took off 8 bases at V and 1 base at J, with 5 bases between the two ends. This CDR3 contains 11 residues. Germline CDR1 reads MNHEY; CDR2 reads SMNVEV (reference sequence). The CDR3 DNA reads TGTGCCAGCGGCCATAACTATGGCTACACCTTC. Its protein product is CASGHNYGYTF.

The table lists this clonotype with many counts. The chain combines TRBV4-1 with TRBJ1-6, with 7 bases matching TRBD1. Germline V gives CDR1 MGHRA, CDR2 YSYEKL. This CDR3 region has 16 residues. The ends lost 4 bases at V and 5 bases at J; junction bases unmatched: 8. The DNA for the CDR3 is TGCGCCAGCAGCCGAAACTTCGGGACAGATAATTCACCCCTCCACTTT. This codes for CASSRNFGTDNSPLHF.

CDR3 sequence reads: CASSSHSGGRPDTQYF. The CDR3 region has the DNA TGTGCCAGCAGTTCCCATAGCGGGGGCAGACCAGATACGCAGTATTTT. V usage is TRBV2 and J usage is TRBJ2-3; TRBD2 aligns across 9 bases. The V gene's germline CDR1 is SNHLY and CDR2 FYNNEI. There are 16 residues in the CDR3. Germline trimming cut 5 bases from V and 4 bases from J; bases unmatched to any gene: 10.